This paragraph reports one T cell receptor (beta chain). These data originate in a study of blood T cell repertoires in COVID-19. TCRdb's table, derived via immunoSEQ multiplex PCR, lists solely in-frame clones and lacks some. The table records 270,000 or so clones, around 86% of them present only once. Germline V gene data show CDR1 as SNHLY and CDR2 as FYNNEI. The CDR3 contains 15 residues. Trimming took 3 bases from V and 1 from J; bases not matched to a gene: 4. The source is a human donor in a cohort sampled during active COVID-19. Sequenced sample: peripheral blood. V usage is TRBV2 and J usage is TRBJ2-7; 9 bases are shared with TRBD1. CDR3 nucleotides: TGTGCCAGCAGTGACACCGGGACAGGGTCCTACGAGCAGTACTTC. Its translation: CASSDTGTGSYEQYF.